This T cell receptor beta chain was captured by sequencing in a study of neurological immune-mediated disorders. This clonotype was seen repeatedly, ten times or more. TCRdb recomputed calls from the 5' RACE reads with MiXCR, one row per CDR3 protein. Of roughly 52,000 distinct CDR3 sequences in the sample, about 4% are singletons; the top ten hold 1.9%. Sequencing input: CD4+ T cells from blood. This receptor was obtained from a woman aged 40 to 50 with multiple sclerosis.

The CDR3 sequence: CASGLARGGQGIYNEQFF. The CDR3 nucleotides are TGTGCTAGTGGTTTGGCCCGGGGAGGGCAGGGGATCTACAATGAGCAGTTCTTC. J is TRBJ2-1 and V is TRBV12-5, with a possible D match to TRBD2 (7 bases). Germline V lookup: CDR1 LGHNT, CDR2 FRNRAP. The CDR3 consists of 18 residues. V lost 1 base to trimming and J lost 3 bases, with 19 bases between them. Drawing the rest from reference TRBV12-5 and TRBJ2-1, the complete variable domain is DARVTQTPRHKVTEMGQEVTMRCQPILGHNTVFWYRQTMMQGLELLAYFRNRAPLDDSGMPKDRFSAEMPDATLATLKIQPSEPRDSAVYFCASGLARGGQGIYNEQFFGPGTRLTVL.